These T cell receptor beta chains were read from a single sample in a study of blood T cell repertoires in COVID-19. Here immunoSEQ multiplex PCR was the method, and the copy in TCRdb shows in-frame clones only, minus some. Here the sample spans around 100,000 clones, 70% to 85% being singletons. Sequences were obtained from peripheral blood. Receptors were obtained from a man between 65 and 85 years old with active or convalescent COVID-19. CDR3s include the opening cysteine and the closing phenylalanine or tryptophan. A D gene is named only where the DNA matches it firmly. Only some rows state a clone size, as once, few, many or a class for expanded clones.

clone_size | j_call | v_call | d_call | cdr3_nt | cdr3_aa
few | TRBJ2-7 | TRBV4-1 | TRBD2 | TGCGCCAGCAGCCGAGGACTAGCGGGACGTTACGAGCAGTACTTC | CASSRGLAGRYEQYF
- | TRBJ2-1 | TRBV28 | - | TGTGCCAGCGGCAACGGGAGCCCCAATGAGCAGTTCTTC | CASGNGSPNEQFF
few | TRBJ1-1 | TRBV29-1 | TRBD1 | TGCAGCGATGACTGGACAGGGGGAGCTTTCTTT | CSDDWTGGAFF
- | TRBJ2-7 | TRBV5-1 | - | TGCGCCAGCAGCTCCGACAGAGCCTACGAGCAGTACTTC | CASSSDRAYEQYF
few | TRBJ1-2 | TRBV11-2 | - | TGTGCCAGCAGCTTAGACAGTAACTATGGCTACACCTTC | CASSLDSNYGYTF
once | TRBJ2-4 | TRBV30 | - | TGTGCCTGGAGTGAAGGGCAGGGGTTGGGGGACATTCAGTACTTC | CAWSEGQGLGDIQYF
- | TRBJ1-2 | TRBV6-5 | - | TGTGCCAGCAGTTACGGGGGGGCGACTAACTATGGCTACACCTTC | CASSYGGATNYGYTF
- | TRBJ1-4 | TRBV3-1/TRBV3-2 | TRBD1 | TGTGCCAGCAGCAGACAGGCAGGGGGGGAAAAACTGTTTTTT | CASSRQAGGEKLFF
- | TRBJ2-1 | TRBV11-1 | TRBD2 | TGTGCCAGCAGCTTAGGGGGACTAGCTGGATATGAGCAGTTCTTC | CASSLGGLAGYEQFF
- | TRBJ1-2 | TRBV6-5 | - | TGTGCCAGCAGTTACGAAGGACTCTATGGCTACACCTTC | CASSYEGLYGYTF
- | TRBJ2-5 | TRBV18 | TRBD1 | TGTGCCAGCTCACCCGAACAGGGGGGAAAGACCCAGTACTTC | CASSPEQGGKTQYF
- | TRBJ1-1 | TRBV5-1 | TRBD1 | TGCGCCAGCAGCTCGGACAGGGGAGGCACTGAAGCTTTCTTT | CASSSDRGGTEAFF
- | TRBJ2-7 | TRBV7-3 | TRBD2 | TGTGCCAGCAGCCTTAGCGGGAACCCCTACGAGCAGTACTTC | CASSLSGNPYEQYF
- | TRBJ2-7 | TRBV5-5 | TRBD2 | TGTGCCAGCAGCCCTAGGACTAGCGGGGGAGACGAGCAGTACTTC | CASSPRTSGGDEQYF
many | TRBJ2-1 | TRBV5-4 | - | TGTGCCAGCAGCTTGACCTCCAGCTCCTACAATGAGCAGTTCTTC | CASSLTSSSYNEQFF
- | TRBJ1-4 | TRBV30 | - | TGTGCCTGGAGTGTAAGCAGGGTGGTAGAAAAACTGTTTTTT | CAWSVSRVVEKLFF
- | TRBJ1-1 | TRBV3-1/TRBV3-2 | - | TGTGCCAGCAGCCGCCGGCCCCTCCCGGGAGAGTCGCGGGGTATAAACACTGAAGCTTTCTTT | CASSRRPLPGESRGINTEAFF
- | TRBJ2-3 | TRBV5-4 | TRBD2 | TGTGCCAGCAGCCTGTTTAGCGGGGCCGGGACAGATACGCAGTATTTT | CASSLFSGAGTDTQYF
- | TRBJ2-7 | TRBV19 | - | TGTGCCAGTAGTATCCGGGGTGTTGACAAACGGTACGAGCAGTACTTC | CASSIRGVDKRYEQYF
- | TRBJ1-3 | TRBV7-8 | - | TGTGCCAGCAGCTTAGTAGCCACAGGGTTCGCTGGAAACACCATATATTTT | CASSLVATGFAGNTIYF
- | TRBJ2-7 | TRBV18 | TRBD2 | TGTGCCAGCTCACAAACTAGCGGGGGGGGCTACGAGCAGTACTTC | CASSQTSGGGYEQYF
- | TRBJ2-1 | TRBV20-1 | TRBD2 | TGCAGTGCTAGTGGAGAGAGCGGGACGTTATTCAACAATGAGCAGTTCTTC | CSASGESGTLFNNEQFF
- | TRBJ2-7 | TRBV6-6 | TRBD1 | TGTGCCAGCAGCCTTCGGACAGGGAACGAGCAGTACTTC | CASSLRTGNEQYF
once | TRBJ1-3 | TRBV7-9 | - | TGTGCCAGCAGCTTGAGAGGCTTCGGAAACACCATATATTTT | CASSLRGFGNTIYF